This TCR beta chain came from a study of blood T cell repertoires in COVID-19. In the study's own analysis: Quantification of nucleated cells was approximated via reference gene primer amplification. The protocol was immunoSEQ multiplex PCR, while the TCRdb copy is restricted to in-frame clones and leaves out a portion. V, J and clone size reflect that table, while D and trimming were determined from the DNA. The sample carries around 220,000 clones, roughly 84% recorded once. Participants were aged about 18 to 95 years, lived in about two dozen US areas, and enrolled virtually. Germline-derived CDR1 and CDR2 are KGHDR and SFDVKD. V trimming: 3 bases; J trimming: 4 bases; junction bases outside the gene matches: 4. This CDR3 spans 15 amino acids.

Source material: PBMCs or T cells enriched from blood (not recorded which). This rearrangement joins TRBV24-1 to TRBJ2-7; 11 bases are shared with TRBD2. This TCR derives from a woman between 40 and 55 years old who had recovered from COVID-19. The CDR3 loop reads CATSDEGTSGYEQYF. Written as DNA, the CDR3 is TGTGCCACCAGTGATGAAGGGACTAGCGGTTACGAGCAGTACTTC.